This passage covers 5 T cell receptor beta chains from one sample sequenced in a study of shared clonotypes between healthy human individuals. Method: immunoSEQ multiplex PCR; TCRdb's copy keeps in-frame clones and lacks some. The table records over 2 million clones, about 95% of them present only once. CD8 cells regarded as naive lacked CD45RO, were positively chosen for CCR7, and omitted terminally differentiated effector memory CD45RA+ cells. The material sequenced was naive CD8+ T cells sorted from blood. These receptors came from a man aged 18 to 30 in good health.

The V gene is TRBV6-5, the J gene TRBJ1-2; D might be TRBD1 (5 bases). The CDR3 totals 13 residues. Germline-derived CDR1 and CDR2 are MNHEY and SVGAGI. The V and J ends lost 0 bases and 11 bases respectively, with 13 bases between them. The CDR3 nucleotides read TGTGCCAGCAGTTACTCGCCGGACATTGGTTACACCTTC. This translates into CASSYSPDIGYTF.

The chain combines TRBV4-3 with TRBJ2-2; D may be TRBD1 or TRBD2 (5 bases each). The germline gives CDR1 LGHNA, CDR2 YSLEER. V was clipped by 3 bases and J by 4 bases, with 12 bases between them. This CDR3 has 15 residues. DNA of the CDR3: TGCGCCAGCAGCCAGGGGGTCGTTAGCACCGGGGAGCTGTTTTTT. Protein product: CASSQGVVSTGELFF.

The chain uses TRBV19 and TRBJ1-2; D gene uncertain. The CDR3 covers 13 residues. The V end was cut by 7 bases, the J end by 4 bases, with 13 bases between. Germline-derived CDR1 and CDR2 are LNHDA and SQIVND (reference sequence). The CDR3 reads CASTGGNPYGYTF. The CDR3 coding sequence is TGTGCCAGTACGGGAGGGAATCCCTATGGCTACACCTTC. Filled out from reference TRBV19 and TRBJ1-2, the complete variable domain reads DGGITQSPKYLFRKEGQNVTLSCEQNLNHDAMYWYRQDPGQGLRLIYYSQIVNDFQKGDIAEGYSVSREKKESFPLTVTSAQKNPTAFYLCASTGGNPYGYTFGSGTRLTVV.

The chain employs TRBV6-1 and TRBJ1-6; D gene ambiguous. The germline V and J ends were trimmed by 1 base and 0 bases, with 4 bases remaining between them. From germline, CDR1 is MNHNS and CDR2 SASEGT. The CDR3 loop spans 15 amino acids. Here the CDR3 reads CASSEERSYNSPLHF. Written as DNA, the CDR3 is TGTGCCAGCAGTGAAGAGCGCTCCTATAATTCACCCCTCCACTTT.

V is TRBV19 and J is TRBJ2-7; possibly TRBD1 for D (6 bases). The CDR3 extends over 15 amino acids. V lost 6 bases, J lost 0 bases, and 15 bases lay in between. The germline V gene encodes CDR1 LNHDA and CDR2 SQIVND (reference sequence). The CDR3 here is CASRTRQGSSYEQYF. The CDR3 nucleotides are TGTGCCAGTAGAACGAGGCAGGGGAGCTCCTACGAGCAGTACTTC.